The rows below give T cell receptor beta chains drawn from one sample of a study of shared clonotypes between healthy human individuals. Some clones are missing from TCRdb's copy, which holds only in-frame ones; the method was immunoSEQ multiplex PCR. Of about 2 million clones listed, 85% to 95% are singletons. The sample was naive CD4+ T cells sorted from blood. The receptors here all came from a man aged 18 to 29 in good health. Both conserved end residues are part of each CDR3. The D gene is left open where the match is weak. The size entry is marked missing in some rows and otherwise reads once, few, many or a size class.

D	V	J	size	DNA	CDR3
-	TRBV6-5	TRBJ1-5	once	TGTGCCAGCAGTTACGGCGGGGTAAATCAGCCCCAGCATTTT	CASSYGGVNQPQHF
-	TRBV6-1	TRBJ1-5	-	TGTGCCAGCAGTGAATCGGGAACCGGTCAGCCCCAGCATTTT	CASSESGTGQPQHF
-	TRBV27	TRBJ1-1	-	TGTGCCAGCAGTCCAGCCAATTTGAACACTGAAGCTTTCTTT	CASSPANLNTEAFF
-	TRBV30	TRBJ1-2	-	TGTGCCTGGGGTGGGGTAAACTATGGCTACACCTTC	CAWGGVNYGYTF
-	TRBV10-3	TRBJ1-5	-	TGTGCCATCAGTTGGGACGGGGGTGGAGTACGCAATCAGCCCCAGCATTTT	CAISWDGGGVRNQPQHF
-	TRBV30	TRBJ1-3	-	TGTGCCTGGAGTGTCACAGGGTCGGGAAACACCATATATTTT	CAWSVTGSGNTIYF
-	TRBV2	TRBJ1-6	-	TGTGCCAGCAGTGAGCGGGGGATCCATAATTCACCCCTCCACTTT	CASSERGIHNSPLHF
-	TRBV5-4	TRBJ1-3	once	TGCGCCAGCAGCCAAGATCCGTCCTCTGGAAACACCATATATTTT	CASSQDPSSGNTIYF
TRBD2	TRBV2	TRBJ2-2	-	TGTGCCAGCTCCGGGTCTCCGGGACTAGCGGGAGCGAGCGGGGAGCTGTTTTTT	CASSGSPGLAGASGELFF
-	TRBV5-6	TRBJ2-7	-	TGTGCCAGCACCAAGGACGTACCCTACGAGCAGTACTTC	CASTKDVPYEQYF
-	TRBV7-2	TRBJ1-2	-	TGTGCCAGCAGCCCCTCGACAGTTCGCTATGGCTACACCTTC	CASSPSTVRYGYTF
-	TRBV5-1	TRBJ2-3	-	TGCGCCAGCAGCTCTCGGAGTGGCGGGCCTAGCACAGATACGCAGTATTTT	CASSSRSGGPSTDTQYF
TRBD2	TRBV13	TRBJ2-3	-	TGTGCCAGCAGCCTCTCTAGCGGCCGCACAGATACGCAGTATTTT	CASSLSSGRTDTQYF
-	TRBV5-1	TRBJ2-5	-	TGCGCCAGCAGGCCGCCCAGTGGGGAAGAGACCCAGTACTTC	CASRPPSGEETQYF
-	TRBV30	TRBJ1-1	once	TGTGCCTGGACGGGAATGAACACTGAAGCTTTCTTT	CAWTGMNTEAFF
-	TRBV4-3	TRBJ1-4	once	TGCGCCAGCAGCCTAGATAACCCAGCAACTAATGAAAAACTGTTTTTT	CASSLDNPATNEKLFF
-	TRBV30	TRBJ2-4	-	TGTGCCTGGAGTGTCTTGGGGGCAGACATTCAGTACTTC	CAWSVLGADIQYF
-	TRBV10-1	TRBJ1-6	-	TGCGCCAGCAGTCCAGGGTTGAATTCACCCCTCCACTTT	CASSPGLNSPLHF
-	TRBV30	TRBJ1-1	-	TGTGCACAAAAGAGGGGGGGCACTGAAGCTTTCTTT	CAQKRGGTEAFF
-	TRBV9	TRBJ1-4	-	TGTGCCAGCAGCGTAGAGGGGGGGAGTGAACTGTTTTTT	CASSVEGGSELFF
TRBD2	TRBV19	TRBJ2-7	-	TGTGCCAGTAGTATACTAGCGGGGAGCTCCTACGAGCAGTACTTC	CASSILAGSSYEQYF
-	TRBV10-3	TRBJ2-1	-	TGTGCCATCAGTGAGTCCACGAGCGCCGATGAGCAGTTCTTC	CAISESTSADEQFF
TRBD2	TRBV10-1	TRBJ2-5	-	TGCGCCAGCTCCAGCTCTGCCGGACTAGCGGGGGGCATCCAGTACTTC	CASSSSAGLAGGIQYF
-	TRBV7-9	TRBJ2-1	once	TGTGCCAGCAACGAGATGGGTCGCAATGAGCAGTTCTTC	CASNEMGRNEQFF
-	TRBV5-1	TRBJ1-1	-	TGCGCCAGCAGCTTGTTGCAGGGCGAAGCTTTCTTT	CASSLLQGEAFF
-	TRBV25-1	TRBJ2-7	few	TGTGCCAGCAGTGAGCGGGACCGAAGCTCCTACGAGCAGTACTTC	CASSERDRSSYEQYF
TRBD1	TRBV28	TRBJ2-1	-	TGTGCCAGCAGTTTCCAAACAGGGGGCAGTGAGCAGTTCTTC	CASSFQTGGSEQFF
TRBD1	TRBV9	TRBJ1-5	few	TGTGCCAGCAGCGTAGCGGCAGGGGGTGATCAGCCCCAGCATTTT	CASSVAAGGDQPQHF
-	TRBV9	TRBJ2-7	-	TGTGCCAGCAGCGTTATCCTGGGGGACGAGCAGTACTTC	CASSVILGDEQYF
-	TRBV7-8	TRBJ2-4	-	TGTGCCAGCAGCTTAGCCACAGGGACGGTGAACATTCAGTACTTC	CASSLATGTVNIQYF
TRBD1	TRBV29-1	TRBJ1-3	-	TGCAGCGCCGCCGAGGGGGCCAACACCATATATTTT	CSAAEGANTIYF
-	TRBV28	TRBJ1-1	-	TGTGCCAGCAGGCCCGAGGCGCGGAACACTGAAGCTTTCTTT	CASRPEARNTEAFF
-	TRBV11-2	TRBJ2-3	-	TGTGCCAGCAGCTTAGATGGGTTGTCCACAGATACGCAGTATTTT	CASSLDGLSTDTQYF
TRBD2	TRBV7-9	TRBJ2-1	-	TGTGCCAGCAGCATCAGGACTAGCGGGAGGAGCTCCTACAATGAGCAGTTCTTC	CASSIRTSGRSSYNEQFF
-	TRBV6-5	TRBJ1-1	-	TGTGCCAGCAGGGCCCAGGGGACGGTGAACACTGAAGCTTTCTTT	CASRAQGTVNTEAFF
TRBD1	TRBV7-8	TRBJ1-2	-	TGTGCCAGCAGCGAAAAGGGACAGAACTATGGCTACACCTTC	CASSEKGQNYGYTF
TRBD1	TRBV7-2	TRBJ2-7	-	TGTGCCAGCAGCTTAAGTGTGACAGGGGCCTACGAGCAGTACTTC	CASSLSVTGAYEQYF
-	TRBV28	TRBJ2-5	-	TGTGCCAGCAGCTCAGTGCCGGGACGAGGGAAGGAGACCCAGTACTTC	CASSSVPGRGKETQYF
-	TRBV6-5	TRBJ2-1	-	TGTGCCAGCAGTTACTCCTTAGTGAGCAATGAGCAGTTCTTC	CASSYSLVSNEQFF
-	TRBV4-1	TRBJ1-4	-	TGCGCCAGCAGCCAAGAACGGGTCGGAGGGACTGCAACTAATGAAAAACTGTTTTTT	CASSQERVGGTATNEKLFF
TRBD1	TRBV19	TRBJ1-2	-	TGTGCCAGTAGTATCGAGACAGGGGCAAACTATGGCTACACCTTC	CASSIETGANYGYTF
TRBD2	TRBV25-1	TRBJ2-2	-	TGTGCCAGCAGGAGCGGTGGTAGCGGGAGGGGGGGCACCGGGGAGCTGTTTTTT	CASRSGGSGRGGTGELFF
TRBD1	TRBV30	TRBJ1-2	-	TGTGCCGGACCCTCCGCAGGGGGCTATGGCTACACCTTC	CAGPSAGGYGYTF
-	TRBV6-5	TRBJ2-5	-	TGTGCCAGCAGCAGGGACATTAGGAAAGAGACCCAGTACTTC	CASSRDIRKETQYF
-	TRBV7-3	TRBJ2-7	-	TGTGCCAGTAAACCGGGACAACGCCAAGAGCAGTACTTC	CASKPGQRQEQYF
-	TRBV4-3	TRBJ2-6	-	TGCGCCAGCAGCCAAGAGGTGGGGACTGGGGCCAACGTCCTGACTTTC	CASSQEVGTGANVLTF
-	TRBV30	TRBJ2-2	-	TGTGCCTGGATCCCGGGGGCAGGGTTGAACACCGGGGAGCTGTTTTTT	CAWIPGAGLNTGELFF
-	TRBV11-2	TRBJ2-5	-	TGTGCCAGCAGCTTAGGTGTGTACCAAGAGACCCAGTACTTC	CASSLGVYQETQYF
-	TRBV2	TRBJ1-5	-	TGTGCCAGCATGAAGGACGAAAGCAATCAGCCCCAGCATTTT	CASMKDESNQPQHF
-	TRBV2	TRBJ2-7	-	TGTGCCAGCAGGGCCAATGGATACGAGCAGTACTTC	CASRANGYEQYF
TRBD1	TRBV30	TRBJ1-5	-	TGTGCCTGGAGTTCACAGGGGAAGGAGCCCCAGCATTTT	CAWSSQGKEPQHF